These 20 T cell receptor beta chains came from one sample sequenced in a study of technical replicates of blood from a few donors. Sequencing used immunoSEQ multiplex PCR; TCRdb keeps in-frame clones, though not all of them. The sample records 60,000 to 80,000 clones, roughly nine tenths being singletons. Specimen: T cells isolated from PBMCs. All receptors come from a human donor in good health.

V is TRBV28 and J is TRBJ1-5; no definite D call. With 7 bases removed from V and 0 bases from J, the gap between germline ends came to 19 bases. This CDR3 has 17 amino acids. CDR1 MDHEN and CDR2 SYDVKM come from the germline V gene. DNA of the CDR3: TGTGCCAGCATCACGGGGAGGGCGGTATATAGCAATCAGCCCCAGCATTTT. Residues: CASITGRAVYSNQPQHF. The full variable domain, completed using reference TRBV28 and TRBJ1-5, is DVKVTQSSRYLVKRTGEKVFLECVQDMDHENMFWYRQDPGLGLRLIYFSYDVKMKEKGDIPEGYSVSREKKERFSLILESASTNQTSMYLCASITGRAVYSNQPQHFGDGTRLSIL.

The chain links TRBV5-5 to TRBJ2-3; 7 bases line up with TRBD2. V gave up 2 bases and J gave up 2 bases; unmatched junction bases: 5. The CDR3 is 15 residues long. Germline V lookup: CDR1 SGHKS, CDR2 YYEKEE (reference sequence). The CDR3 DNA is TGTGCCAGCAGCTTTACTAGCGCCTCCACAGATACGCAGTATTTT. Protein sequence: CASSFTSASTDTQYF. Full variable domain (rest looked up from reference TRBV5-5 and TRBJ2-3): DAGVTQSPTHLIKTRGQQVTLRCSPISGHKSVSWYQQVLGQGPQFIFQYYEKEERGRGNFPDRFSARQFPNYSSELNVNALLLGDSALYLCASSFTSASTDTQYFGPGTRLTVL.

This clone showed up just once. The chain has TRBV5-4 and TRBJ1-4, with a tentative D call TRBD1 (5 bases). Germline V CDR1 and CDR2: SGHNT, YYREEE (reference sequence). Between the trimmed V and J ends, which lost 2 bases and 8 bases, there was a span of 10 bases. This CDR3 contains 13 residues. The CDR3 DNA is TGTGCCAGCAGCTTAGGGACTCTCGAAAAACTGTTTTTT. Translated, it gives CASSLGTLEKLFF.

The rearrangement uses TRBV6-6 and TRBJ2-1; TRBD1 agrees at 8 bases. Germline V CDR1 and CDR2: MNHNY, SVGAGI (reference sequence). Trimming cost V 0 bases and J 4 bases; bases outside gene matches: 5. The CDR3 is 16 residues long. The CDR3: CASSYSQGARYNEQFF. The DNA for the CDR3 is TGTGCCAGCAGTTACTCGCAGGGGGCAAGATACAATGAGCAGTTCTTC.

This sequence joins TRBV2 and TRBJ2-1; TRBD2 matches 8 bases. This CDR3 region has 13 residues. The ends lost 7 bases at V and 11 bases at J; junction bases unmatched: 10. The germline V gene has CDR1 SNHLY and CDR2 FYNNEI. The DNA for the CDR3 is TGTGCCAGCACCCCGGAACTAGCGGATAAGCAGTTCTTC. Its protein is CASTPELADKQFF.

The CDR3 DNA reads TGTGCCAGCAGCCAAGATGAGGCGAGCTACGAGCAGTACTTC. It specifies CASSQDEASYEQYF. The rearrangement uses TRBV4-2 and TRBJ2-7; no firm D call. Between the trimmed V and J ends, which lost 0 bases and 3 bases, there was a span of 9 bases. The germline V gene encodes CDR1 LGHNA and CDR2 YNFKEQ. The CDR3 spans 14 residues.

The chain has TRBV2 and TRBJ2-7; 12 bases match TRBD1. The CDR3 totals 13 residues. Germline CDR1 and CDR2: SNHLY and FYNNEI. Germline trimming cut 7 bases from V and 6 bases from J; bases unmatched to any gene: 4. Written as DNA, the CDR3 is TGTGCCAGCAAGGGACAGGGGGCCTCCGAGCAGTACTTC. Its protein is CASKGQGASEQYF.

The V gene is TRBV7-9, the J gene TRBJ1-4, with 9 nucleotides matching TRBD1. Germline V lookup: CDR1 SEHNR, CDR2 FQNEAQ (reference sequence). This CDR3 contains 16 residues. The ends lost 4 bases at V and 5 bases at J; junction bases unmatched: 8. CDR3 in amino acids: CASSSGQGPSNEKLFF. The CDR3 DNA follows: TGTGCCAGCAGCTCGGGACAGGGTCCTTCCAATGAAAAACTGTTTTTT.

J is TRBJ2-3 and V is TRBV19, with TRBD1 identical over 7 bases. Per germline, CDR1 LNHDA and CDR2 SQIVND (reference sequence). V gave up 3 bases and J gave up 2 bases; unmatched junction bases: 5. The CDR3 consists of 15 residues. In nucleotides, the CDR3 is TGTGCCAGTAGTATCGGGACAGATTACACAGATACGCAGTATTTT. Its protein product is CASSIGTDYTDTQYF.

The chain has TRBV19 and TRBJ2-1; D possibly corresponds to TRBD2 (6 bases). V shed 8 bases and J shed 4 bases, with 15 bases lying between them. Germline loops: CDR1 LNHDA, CDR2 SQIVND (reference sequence). CDR3 length: 14 amino acids. CDR3 sequence: CASLSTSRYNEQFF. DNA of the CDR3: TGTGCCAGTCTCTCCACTAGCAGATACAATGAGCAGTTCTTC.

A few counts support this clone. The rearrangement links TRBV4-2 to TRBJ1-1; D call uncertain. V was shortened by 0 bases and J by 3 bases, with 8 bases between the two germline ends. Germline V lookup: CDR1 LGHNA, CDR2 YNFKEQ. CDR3 length: 14 amino acids. The CDR3 DNA reads TGTGCCAGCAGCCAAGATCTCGGGGACACTGAAGCTTTCTTT. Its protein product is CASSQDLGDTEAFF.

V gene TRBV4-1 combines with J gene TRBJ2-1, with 10 bases that match TRBD2. Germline CDR1 MGHRA, CDR2 YSYEKL. This CDR3 has 15 amino acids. The J segment lost 8 bases and the V segment lost 4 bases, leaving 8 bases of the junction unmatched. CDR3 loop: CASSPASGRFDEQFF. Written as DNA, the CDR3 is TGCGCCAGCAGCCCGGCTAGCGGGAGATTCGATGAGCAGTTCTTC.

The genes are TRBV4-3 and TRBJ2-3; 11 bases align to TRBD2. The germline V gene encodes CDR1 LGHNA and CDR2 YSLEER. CDR3 length equals 18 residues. The V gene end was trimmed by 4 bases and the J gene end by 5 bases; junction bases not matched to a gene: 14. In DNA, the CDR3 is TGCGCCAGCAGCCGACTTTATTCTAGCGGGAGGTTTGGAGATACGCAGTATTTT. It specifies CASSRLYSSGRFGDTQYF.

The chain carries TRBV6-1 and TRBJ2-7; perhaps TRBD1 as D (6 bases). Germline V CDR1 and CDR2: MNHNS, SASEGT. This CDR3 is 13 amino acids long. V lost 4 bases to trimming and J lost 2 bases, with 9 bases between them. CDR3 protein: CASSGGTTYEQYF. The DNA for the CDR3 is TGTGCCAGCAGTGGGGGGACAACCTACGAGCAGTACTTC.

V and J are TRBV9 and TRBJ2-3; 8 positions agree with TRBD2. The CDR3 covers 19 residues. In germline, CDR1 is SGDLS, CDR2 YYNGEE. The junction had 18 bases not matched to a gene; V was cut back by 3 bases and J by 3 bases. CDR3 amino acids: CASSGPTSGARSPTDTQYF. The CDR3 coding sequence is TGTGCCAGCAGCGGCCCCACTAGCGGAGCCCGAAGCCCGACAGATACGCAGTATTTT.

The table lists this clone with a few counts. This chain joins TRBV7-9 and TRBJ1-2, with TRBD1 matching over 7 bases. V gave up 2 bases and J gave up 1 base; unmatched junction bases: 4. The V gene's germline CDR1 is SEHNR and CDR2 FQNEAQ (reference sequence). The CDR3 totals 15 residues. DNA of the CDR3: TGTGCCAGCAGCTTACCGGGACAGCTTAACTATGGCTACACCTTC. Its translation is CASSLPGQLNYGYTF.

This clone was observed a few times. The V and J genes are TRBV6-5 and TRBJ1-5; unclear D gene. The germline gives CDR1 MNHEY, CDR2 SVGAGI. The CDR3 loop spans 13 amino acids. The V end lost 4 bases, the J end lost 5 bases, and 9 bases lay between the germline ends. The CDR3 DNA is TGTGCCAGCAGTTTCCGACTGGATCAGCCCCAGCATTTT. This encodes CASSFRLDQPQHF.

The CDR3 nucleotides read TGCGCCAGCAGCTTCGTTGACAGAAACTCTGGAAACACCATATATTTT. This translates into CASSFVDRNSGNTIYF. The V gene is TRBV5-1, the J gene TRBJ1-3; TRBD1 is a possible D gene (5 bases). Per the germline V gene, CDR1 is SGHRS and CDR2 is YFSETQ. This CDR3 has 16 residues. The V and J ends lost 2 bases and 0 bases respectively, with 12 bases between them.

The chain has TRBV18 and TRBJ2-3; 7 nucleotides align to TRBD1. Germline loops: CDR1 KGHSH, CDR2 LQKENI. The CDR3 totals 16 residues. Trimming took 1 base from V and 0 from J; bases not matched to a gene: 4. The DNA of the CDR3 is TGTGCCAGCTCACCACGGGACAGACCTAGCACAGATACGCAGTATTTT. Translating it yields CASSPRDRPSTDTQYF.

The rearrangement uses TRBV10-3 and TRBJ2-1; TRBD2 agrees at 7 bases. V gave up 0 bases and J gave up 7 bases; unmatched junction bases: 9. Germline assignment: CDR1 ENHRY and CDR2 SYGVKD. The CDR3 runs to 16 residues. The CDR3 spells CAISESIQRERNEQFF. In DNA, the CDR3 is TGTGCCATCAGTGAGTCGATCCAGCGGGAAAGAAATGAGCAGTTCTTC.